The 11 T cell receptor beta chains reported below all come from one sample, sequenced in a study of blood T cell repertoires in COVID-19. The method was immunoSEQ multiplex PCR; TCRdb's version includes in-frame clones alone and lacks a portion of them. The sample includes roughly 200,000 clones, about four fifths of them seen just once. Sequencing was done on a sample of peripheral blood. The source of these receptors is a woman aged 80 or over with COVID-19, enrolled during active disease.

V is TRBV5-1 and J is TRBJ2-1, with 7 bases aligning to TRBD2. The CDR3 has 14 amino acids. V lost 4 bases, J lost 6 bases, and 7 bases stayed unmatched. Germline V gene lookup returns CDR1 SGHRS and CDR2 YFSETQ. The CDR3 protein is CASSEGLSANEQFF. The CDR3 DNA follows: TGCGCCAGCAGCGAGGGACTATCGGCCAATGAGCAGTTCTTC.

The J gene is TRBJ1-2, the V gene TRBV4-1; 10 bases align to TRBD1. V was pared by 1 base and J by 4 bases, with 6 bases of the junction left unmatched. Germline CDR1 and CDR2: MGHRA and YSYEKL. The CDR3 is made up of 16 amino acids. CDR3 loop: CASSQVGGQGPYGYTF. In DNA, the CDR3 is TGCGCCAGCAGCCAAGTCGGGGGACAGGGGCCCTATGGCTACACCTTC.

This clone was detected once. The chain uses TRBV5-4 and TRBJ2-5; possibly TRBD2 for D (7 bases). V was clipped by 0 bases and J by 5 bases, with 20 bases between them. This CDR3 has 17 residues. Germline V lookup: CDR1 SGHNT, CDR2 YYREEE (reference sequence). The CDR3 sequence is CASSLGYQGGGGETQYF. The CDR3 nucleotides read TGTGCCAGCAGCTTGGGGTATCAAGGCGGGGGCGGGGAGACCCAGTACTTC.

CDR3: CASSLSRGGSYEQYF. The CDR3 region has the DNA TGTGCCAGCAGTTTATCCCGGGGGGGCTCCTACGAGCAGTACTTC. The chain uses TRBV28 and TRBJ2-7; 8 bases line up with TRBD2. V was clipped by 1 base and J by 0 bases; unmatched bases: 2. The CDR3 loop spans 15 amino acids. The germline V gene has CDR1 MDHEN and CDR2 SYDVKM.

CDR3 nucleotide sequence: TGCAGTGCAAGGCACGAGGGGGCGGGAACCTTC. Translating it yields CSARHEGAGTF. This chain joins TRBV20-1 and TRBJ1-2, with 7 bases fitting TRBD1. The germline V gene has CDR1 DFQATT and CDR2 SNEGSKA (reference sequence). The CDR3 has 11 residues. With 6 bases clipped from V and 14 bases from J, the junction kept 12 bases outside the gene matches.

This chain joins TRBV18 and TRBJ1-2; TRBD1 matches 9 bases. The CDR3 is made up of 14 amino acids. The V segment lost 6 bases and the J segment 2 bases; nucleotides outside the gene matches: 4. Looked up from germline, CDR1 is KGHSH and CDR2 is LQKENI. CDR3 residues: CASSPDRGNYGYTF. DNA of the CDR3: TGTGCCAGCTCGCCGGACAGGGGAAACTATGGCTACACCTTC.

J is TRBJ1-3 and V is TRBV3-1 (or the pseudogene TRBV3-2), with D perhaps TRBD1 (6 bases). Germline lookup yields CDR1 LGHDT and CDR2 YNNKEL (reference sequence). The CDR3 consists of 17 residues. Between the trimmed V and J ends, which lost 3 bases and 0 bases, there was a span of 15 bases. The CDR3 DNA reads as TGTGCCAGCAGCCAGACGGACAGCATGATCTCTGGAAACACCATATATTTT. Amino acids: CASSQTDSMISGNTIYF.

Points on this clone: Relative to the germline gene, one junction end is altered; a read error may explain this. The chain is built from TRBV3-1 (or the pseudogene TRBV3-2) and TRBJ2-2, with D possibly being TRBD2 (6 bases). Germline lookup yields CDR1 LGHDT and CDR2 YNNKEL (reference sequence). The CDR3 is made up of 13 amino acids. As DNA, the CDR3 is TGTGCCAGCAGCCAAGATGGGATCGGGGGGCTGTTTTTT. Its protein is CASSQDGIGGLFF.

The table lists this clone with many counts. The gene calls are TRBV6-5 and TRBJ1-5; D ambiguous. V dropped 8 bases and J dropped 3 bases, with 11 bases sitting between them. Per germline, CDR1 MNHEY and CDR2 SVGAGI. The CDR3 is made up of 13 amino acids. The CDR3 DNA reads TGTGCCAGCCGTCAGGTTAACAATCAGCCCCAGCATTTT. Translation gives CASRQVNNQPQHF.

The chain has TRBV27 and TRBJ1-5; 7 bases line up with TRBD1. This CDR3 has 15 amino acids. V lost 5 bases to trimming and J lost 1 base; unmatched junction nucleotides: 5. Germline assignment: CDR1 MNHEY and CDR2 SMNVEV (reference sequence). CDR3 sequence (DNA): TGTGCCAGCAGTAGACAACAGGGGAGCAATCAGCCCCAGCATTTT. It yields the protein CASSRQQGSNQPQHF.

The genes are TRBV5-1 and TRBJ1-3; D gene ambiguous. The CDR3 spans 14 residues. CDR1 and CDR2 (germline): SGHRS, YFSETQ. The V and J ends lost 1 base and 2 bases respectively, with 7 bases between them. The CDR3 is CASSLSPAGNTIYF. CDR3 nucleotides: TGCGCCAGCAGCTTGAGTCCAGCTGGAAACACCATATATTTT.